Sequencing of this T cell receptor beta chain was carried out in a study of T cell repertoires in cytomegalovirus infection. Study in general: From public TCR beta signatures came an indication of both CMV infection and matching HLA type. The study, taken as a whole, reports: Carriers of CMV and the relevant HLA type were discriminated by public TCR beta frequency. In two of eight donors, the top clonotype was HLA-C-restricted CMV-specific.

With 5 bases clipped from V and 1 base from J, the junction kept 7 bases outside the gene matches. Germline assignment: CDR1 SGHRS and CDR2 YFSETQ. CDR3 length equals 16 residues. With regard to this clonotype: Its antigen is not known.

TCRdb itself ran the reads through MiXCR, one entry per CDR3 protein. The sample comprises hundreds of thousands of distinct CDR3 sequences, 31% of which are singletons, and over 12% rests with the top ten. The chain has TRBV5-1 and TRBJ2-2; TRBD1 matches at 8 bases. The TCR was taken from a human donor in good health (CMV status not recorded). Some clones in this sample may be carry-over from other donors' samples. The material sequenced was cultured CD8+ T cells from PBMCs, taken from culture after CMV antigen stimulation. CDR3 DNA sequence: TGCGCCAGCAGACCCGCCGGACAGGGGAACACCGGGGAGCTGTTTTTT. Amino acid sequence: CASRPAGQGNTGELFF.